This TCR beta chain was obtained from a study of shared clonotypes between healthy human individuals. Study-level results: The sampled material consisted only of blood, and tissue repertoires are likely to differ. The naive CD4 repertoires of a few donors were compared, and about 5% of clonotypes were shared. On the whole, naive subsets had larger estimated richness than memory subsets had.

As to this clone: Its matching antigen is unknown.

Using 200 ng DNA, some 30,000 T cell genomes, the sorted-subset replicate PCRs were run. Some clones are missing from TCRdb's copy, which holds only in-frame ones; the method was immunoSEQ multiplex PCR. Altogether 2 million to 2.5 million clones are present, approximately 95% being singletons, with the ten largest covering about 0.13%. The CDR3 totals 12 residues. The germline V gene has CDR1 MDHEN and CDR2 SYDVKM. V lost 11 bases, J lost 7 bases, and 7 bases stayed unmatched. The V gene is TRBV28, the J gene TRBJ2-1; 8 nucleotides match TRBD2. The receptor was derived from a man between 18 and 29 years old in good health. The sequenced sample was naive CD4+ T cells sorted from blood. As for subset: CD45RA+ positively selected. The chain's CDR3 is CAAAGVSNEQFF. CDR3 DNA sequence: TGTGCCGCAGCGGGAGTGTCAAATGAGCAGTTCTTC. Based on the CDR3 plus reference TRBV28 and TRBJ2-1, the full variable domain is DVKVTQSSRYLVKRTGEKVFLECVQDMDHENMFWYRQDPGLGLRLIYFSYDVKMKEKGDIPEGYSVSREKKERFSLILESASTNQTSMYLCAAAGVSNEQFFGPGTRLTVL.